The TCR beta chain described here comes from a study of cytomegalovirus exposure and HLA in healthy donors. Findings of the study overall: Reports indicate that TCR beta sequences accurately predicted the HLA-A and HLA-B alleles of most subjects. Presence/absence comparisons presumed near-even sequencing depth among donors. TCR beta V segments were, for the most part, productive about 90% or about 30% of the time in an earlier analysis. The majority of TCR sequences were rare, yet some public TCRs appeared in many donors.

The ends were cut back, 0 bases at V and 4 bases at J, with 10 bases in the middle. The CDR3 totals 15 residues. Germline assignment: CDR1 SGHTA and CDR2 FQGNSA. 13 Jbeta primers and 60 Vbeta primers were used for the PCR. Repertoires were generated with immunoSEQ multiplex PCR, while TCRdb's copy carries only in-frame clones and drops some. This table has 100,000 to 150,000 clones, over 60% appearing once. On this clone: Its antigen remains unidentified.

The TCR sequence derives from a man in his forties or fifties in good health and CMV-seronegative. The chain joins TRBV7-2 to TRBJ2-1; the D is unclear. The sequenced material came from PBMCs. CDR3 in amino acids: CASSLAKSGYNEQFF. DNA of the CDR3: TGTGCCAGCAGCTTAGCGAAGTCAGGTTACAATGAGCAGTTCTTC.